Sequencing of this T cell receptor (beta chain) was carried out in a study of blood T cell repertoires in COVID-19. Across the whole study: Sites in the United States, Italy and Spain provided acute and convalescent COVID-19 samples.

Authors' data handling: For nucleated cells, counts were estimated from reference gene primer amplification. Profiling relied on immunoSEQ multiplex PCR, and the TCRdb table lists in-frame clones only, not all of them. From that table come the V and J calls and clone size; the DNA was used to work out D and trimming. The sample lists roughly 190,000 clones, roughly 82% occurring once. The ends lost 3 bases at V and 1 base at J; junction bases unmatched: 2. Germline CDR1 is KGHSH and CDR2 is LQKENI. CDR3 length: 16 amino acids. The study assigned cohorts using participant-reported clinical history. The study counted Cohort 3 donors as recovered given two negative PCRs, clearance, or symptom resolution.

The chain employs TRBV18 and TRBJ2-1, with 11 positions matching TRBD2. The sample taken for sequencing was PBMCs or T cells enriched from blood (not recorded which). The receptor was derived from a man aged 40-55 years who had recovered from COVID-19. CDR3 sequence (DNA): TGTGCCAGCTCACCGGGACTAGCGGAATCCTACAATGAGCAGTTCTTC. This sequence encodes CASSPGLAESYNEQFF.